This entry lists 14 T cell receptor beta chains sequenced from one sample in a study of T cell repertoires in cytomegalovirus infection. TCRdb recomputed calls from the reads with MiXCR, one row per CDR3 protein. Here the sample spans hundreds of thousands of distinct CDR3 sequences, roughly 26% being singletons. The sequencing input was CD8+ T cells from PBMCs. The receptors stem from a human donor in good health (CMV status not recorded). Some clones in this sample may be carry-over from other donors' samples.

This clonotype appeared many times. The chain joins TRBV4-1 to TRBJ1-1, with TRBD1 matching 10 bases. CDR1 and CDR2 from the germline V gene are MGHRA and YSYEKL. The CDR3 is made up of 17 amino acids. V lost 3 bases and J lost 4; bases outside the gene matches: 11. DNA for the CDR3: TGCGCCAGCAGCCACCCTAAGACAGGGGGCTCGGCCACTGAAGCTTTCTTT. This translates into CASSHPKTGGSATEAFF.

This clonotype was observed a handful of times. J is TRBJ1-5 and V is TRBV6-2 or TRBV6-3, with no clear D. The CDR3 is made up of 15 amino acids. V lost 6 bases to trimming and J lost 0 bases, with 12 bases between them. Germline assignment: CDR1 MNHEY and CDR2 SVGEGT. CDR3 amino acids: CASSPAADSNQPQHF. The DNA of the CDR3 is TGTGCCAGCAGCCCTGCGGCCGATAGCAATCAGCCCCAGCATTTT.

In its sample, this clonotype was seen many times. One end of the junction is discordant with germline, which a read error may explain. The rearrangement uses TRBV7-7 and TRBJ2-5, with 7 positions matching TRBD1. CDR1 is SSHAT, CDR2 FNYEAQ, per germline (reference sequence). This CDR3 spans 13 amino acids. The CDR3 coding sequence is TGTGCTAGCAGCGCGACAGGGAGAGAGACCCAGTACTTC. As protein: CASSATGRETQYF.

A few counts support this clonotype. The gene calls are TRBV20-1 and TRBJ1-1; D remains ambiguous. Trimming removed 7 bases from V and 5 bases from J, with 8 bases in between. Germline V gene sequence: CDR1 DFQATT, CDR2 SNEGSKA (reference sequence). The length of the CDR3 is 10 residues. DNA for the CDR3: TGCAGTGTCGAGTGGACTGAAGCTTTCTTT. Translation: CSVEWTEAFF.

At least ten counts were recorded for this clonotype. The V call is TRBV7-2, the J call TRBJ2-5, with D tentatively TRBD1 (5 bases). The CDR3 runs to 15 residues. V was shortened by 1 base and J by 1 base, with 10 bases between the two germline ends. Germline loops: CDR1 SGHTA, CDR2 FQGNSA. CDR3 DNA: TGTGCCAGCAGCTTAGTCACAGGAGTCCAAGAGACCCAGTACTTC. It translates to CASSLVTGVQETQYF.

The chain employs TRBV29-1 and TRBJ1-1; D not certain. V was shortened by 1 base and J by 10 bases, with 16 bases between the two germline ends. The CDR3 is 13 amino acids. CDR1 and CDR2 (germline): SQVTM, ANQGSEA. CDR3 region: CSVEGSYLDGAFF. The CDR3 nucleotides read TGCAGCGTTGAAGGCTCCTACCTTGATGGAGCTTTCTTT.

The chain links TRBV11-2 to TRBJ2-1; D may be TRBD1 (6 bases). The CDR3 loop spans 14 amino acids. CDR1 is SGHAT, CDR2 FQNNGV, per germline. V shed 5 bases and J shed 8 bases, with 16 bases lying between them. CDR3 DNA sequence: TGTGCCAGCAGCGGGGGCCCCCTCTTGGATGAGCAGTTCTTC. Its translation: CASSGGPLLDEQFF.

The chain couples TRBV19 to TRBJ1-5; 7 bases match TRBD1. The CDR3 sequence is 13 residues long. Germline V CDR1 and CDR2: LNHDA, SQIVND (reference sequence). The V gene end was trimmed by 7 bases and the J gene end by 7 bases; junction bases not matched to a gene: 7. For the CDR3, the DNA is TGTGCCAGTATCGGAGGGGGCCACCAGCCCCAGCATTTT. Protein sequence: CASIGGGHQPQHF.

The CDR3 here is CASSLNPVRGAKETQYF. For the CDR3, the DNA is TGTGCCAGCAGTCTCAACCCGGTACGGGGGGCCAAAGAGACCCAGTACTTC. J is TRBJ2-5 and V is TRBV6-2 or TRBV6-3; the D gene is possibly TRBD2 (7 bases). The V and J ends lost 5 bases and 3 bases respectively, with 22 bases between them. CDR3 length: 17 residues. Per germline, CDR1 MNHEY and CDR2 SVGEGT.

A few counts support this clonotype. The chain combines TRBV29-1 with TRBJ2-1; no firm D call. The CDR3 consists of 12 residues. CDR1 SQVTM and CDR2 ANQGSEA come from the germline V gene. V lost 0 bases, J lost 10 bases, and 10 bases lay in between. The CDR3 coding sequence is TGCAGCGTTGAAGATAGGCTTGTAGAGCAGTTCTTC. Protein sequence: CSVEDRLVEQFF.

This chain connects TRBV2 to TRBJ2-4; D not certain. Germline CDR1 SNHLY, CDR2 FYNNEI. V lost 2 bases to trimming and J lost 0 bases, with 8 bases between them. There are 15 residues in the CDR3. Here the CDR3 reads CASSEKGSAKNIQYF. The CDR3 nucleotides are TGTGCCAGCAGTGAAAAGGGATCAGCCAAAAACATTCAGTACTTC.

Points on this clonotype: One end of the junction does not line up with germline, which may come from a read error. Here the CDR3 reads CVTTQESTGELFF. DNA for the CDR3: TGTGTCACCACACAGGAATCCACCGGGGAGCTGTTTTTT. The chain combines TRBV15 with TRBJ2-2, with a possible D match to TRBD1 (5 bases). Germline CDR1 reads LNHNV; CDR2 reads YYDKDF (reference sequence). The CDR3 totals 13 residues.

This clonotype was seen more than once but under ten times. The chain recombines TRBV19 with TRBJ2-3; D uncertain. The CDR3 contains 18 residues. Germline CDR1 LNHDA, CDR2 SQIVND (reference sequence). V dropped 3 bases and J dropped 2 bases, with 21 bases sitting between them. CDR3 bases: TGTGCCAGTAGTATGGACCAGGACGACCCGCAACCCACAGATACGCAGTATTTT. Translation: CASSMDQDDPQPTDTQYF.

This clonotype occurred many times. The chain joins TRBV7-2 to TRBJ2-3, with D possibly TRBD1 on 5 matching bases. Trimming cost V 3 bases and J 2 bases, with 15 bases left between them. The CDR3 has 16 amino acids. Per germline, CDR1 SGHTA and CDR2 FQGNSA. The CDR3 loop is CASSLGLHPFTDTQYF. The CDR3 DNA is TGTGCCAGCAGCTTGGGGCTTCATCCCTTCACAGATACGCAGTATTTT.